This T cell receptor (beta chain) was obtained from a study of Ad26.COV2.S vaccination and SARS-CoV-2 variants. The CDR3 has 12 residues. Looked up from germline, CDR1 is MNHEY and CDR2 is SVGEGT. Trimming shortened V by 4 bases and J by 4 bases, and 8 bases separated the two germline ends. The treatment here: 19 received Ad26.COV2.S at low or high dose, single or two shots; roughly 5 received placebo; per-sample allocation not given. Vaccine and placebo recipients were sampled on day 63 after the first injection. Boston provided a donor who was an adult aged 18-55 years. The data were produced by immunoSEQ multiplex PCR, yet TCRdb's version contains in-frame clones alone and is incomplete. This table holds about 470,000 clones, around 91% found once.

The sample consisted of peripheral blood, taken in a trial of Ad26.COV2.S vaccine versus placebo. The sequence was obtained from a person aged 18-65 years who received the Ad26.COV2.S COVID-19 vaccine or a placebo. The chain combines TRBV6-2 or TRBV6-3 with TRBJ2-7; the D is unclear. In DNA form, the CDR3 reads TGTGCCAGCAGTTTTTCCCGTTACGAGCAGTACTTC. It translates to CASSFSRYEQYF.